One TCR beta chain is described in this entry. The germline V gene encodes CDR1 LGHDT and CDR2 YNNKEL (reference sequence). Losses at the gene ends were 3 bases for V and 5 bases for J; bases not matched to a gene: 5. The CDR3 runs 15 residues. Generated by immunoSEQ multiplex PCR, the TCRdb table keeps only in-frame clones and is missing some. Of about 380,000 clones in the sample, about 90% were seen once. These data are taken from a study of blood T cell repertoires in COVID-19. Across the whole study: Sources were T cells, B-cell-depleted T cells, or PBMCs; the material itself was cDNA or gDNA.

The specimen sequenced was PBMCs or T cells enriched from blood (not recorded which). The genes are TRBV3-1 (or the pseudogene TRBV3-2) and TRBJ2-5; TRBD2 aligns across 11 bases. This TCR was sampled from a woman in her 30s who had recovered from COVID-19. CDR3 sequence reads: CASSHRLAGQETQYF. The CDR3 DNA reads as TGTGCCAGCAGCCACCGACTAGCGGGGCAGGAGACCCAGTACTTC.